The 31 T cell receptor beta chains below were found in one sample sequenced in a study of chemoradiotherapy in HPV16-positive cancers. The assay was immunoSEQ multiplex PCR, and TCRdb's table has in-frame clones only and misses some. Here the sample spans 9,500 to 15,000 clones, over 60% being singletons. This material was obtained from a patient who underwent chemoradiotherapy. The source is a human donor with HPV-associated anogenital cancer.

The rearrangement uses TRBV5-4 and TRBJ2-5; 9 bases match TRBD2. This CDR3 has 15 residues. Per germline, CDR1 SGHNT and CDR2 YYREEE (reference sequence). The J segment lost 5 bases and the V segment lost 2 bases, leaving 7 bases of the junction unmatched. The CDR3, as DNA: TGTGCCAGCAGCTTCTTAGCGGGGGCTTGGGAGACCCAGTACTTC. It yields the protein CASSFLAGAWETQYF. Using reference TRBV5-4 and TRBJ2-5 for the parts outside the CDR3, the full variable domain is ETGVTQSPTHLIKTRGQQVTLRCSSQSGHNTVSWYQQALGQGPQFIFQYYREEENGRGNFPPRFSGLQFPNYSSELNVNALELDDSALYLCASSFLAGAWETQYFGPGTRLLVL.

This clone was found once. This sequence joins TRBV7-2 and TRBJ2-7; TRBD1 is a possible D gene (6 bases). The CDR3 is made up of 14 amino acids. Germline V CDR1 and CDR2: SGHTA, FQGNSA. V lost 5 bases, J lost 4 bases, and 15 bases lay in between. The CDR3 region is CASSQGTNRYEQYF. In nucleotides, the CDR3 is TGTGCCAGCAGCCAAGGGACAAATCGGTACGAGCAGTACTTC.

The V call is TRBV5-1, the J call TRBJ2-1; possible D gene TRBD1, 7 bases. The germline CDR1 and CDR2 sequences are SGHRS and YFSETQ. V gave up 2 bases and J gave up 2 bases, with 20 bases separating them. CDR3 length: 18 residues. The CDR3 DNA follows: TGCGCCAGCAGCTTTAATCCCCCACGCAGGGGGGCCTACAATGAGCAGTTCTTC. Encoded protein: CASSFNPPRRGAYNEQFF.

The genes are TRBV7-2 and TRBJ1-3; D might be TRBD1 (6 bases). Germline-derived CDR1 and CDR2 are SGHTA and FQGNSA. The CDR3 contains 17 residues. The V end was cut by 1 base, the J end by 4 bases, with 17 bases between. The CDR3 DNA reads TGTGCCAGCAGCTTAGGGACCACAAGGGGGATCGGAAACACCATATATTTT. Translated: CASSLGTTRGIGNTIYF.

The chain has TRBV4-1 and TRBJ2-3; D ambiguous. Germline V CDR1 and CDR2: MGHRA, YSYEKL. Trimming removed 4 bases at V and 1 base at J, with 15 bases between. This CDR3 has 16 residues. The CDR3 is CASSRQRGEGTDTQYF. CDR3 in DNA: TGCGCCAGCAGCCGGCAAAGAGGTGAGGGCACAGATACGCAGTATTTT.

V usage is TRBV2 and J usage is TRBJ2-1; perhaps TRBD2 as D (6 bases). The germline CDR1 and CDR2 sequences are SNHLY and FYNNEI. The CDR3 runs 16 residues. Trimming took 5 bases from V and 0 from J, leaving 14 bases between them. The CDR3 loop reads CASSRDSTSSYNEQFF. CDR3 nucleotides: TGTGCCAGCAGTCGGGACTCCACGAGCTCCTACAATGAGCAGTTCTTC.

The chain is built from TRBV6-5 and TRBJ1-2, with D perhaps matching TRBD1 (6 bases). Germline values: CDR1 MNHEY, CDR2 SVGAGI. V was clipped by 3 bases and J by 7 bases, with 15 bases between them. The CDR3 spans 14 residues. The CDR3 loop is CASSYRGGRGGYTF. CDR3 DNA sequence: TGTGCCAGCAGTTATCGGGGGGGCAGGGGTGGCTACACCTTC.

This clone has just a few counts. The chain combines TRBV18 with TRBJ2-3; perhaps TRBD1 as D (6 bases). V lost 2 bases and J lost 5, with 14 bases in between. The CDR3 contains 15 residues. Germline CDR1 and CDR2: KGHSH and LQKENI. The CDR3 loop reads CASSPIRDKGDTQYF. CDR3 coding DNA: TGTGCCAGCTCACCAATCCGGGACAAGGGAGATACGCAGTATTTT.

The rearrangement links TRBV11-3 to TRBJ2-5; perhaps TRBD1 as D (6 bases). The germline gives CDR1 SGHNT, CDR2 YENEEA. V gave up 6 bases and J gave up 2 bases, with 19 bases separating them. This CDR3 comprises 16 residues. CDR3 DNA: TGTGCCAGCAGTCAGGGGCCTTATAGGCCTCAAGAGACCCAGTACTTC. Encoded protein: CASSQGPYRPQETQYF.

This sequence joins TRBV27 and TRBJ2-2, with D possibly being TRBD1 or TRBD2 (6 bases each). The germline V and J ends were trimmed by 4 bases and 3 bases, with 12 bases remaining between them. The CDR3 consists of 15 residues. Germline assignment: CDR1 MNHEY and CDR2 SMNVEV (reference sequence). The CDR3 coding sequence is TGTGCCAGCAGTTCCCGGGGGCGCGACACCGGGGAGCTGTTTTTT. Translation gives CASSSRGRDTGELFF.

V and J are TRBV28 and TRBJ2-3; 8 bases line up with TRBD2. Germline V gene sequence: CDR1 MDHEN, CDR2 SYDVKM. This CDR3 is built from 14 residues. The junction had 3 bases not matched to a gene; V was cut back by 2 bases and J by 5 bases. CDR3 DNA: TGTGCCAGCAGTTTAAGGCGGGGGGTAGATACGCAGTATTTT. Protein: CASSLRRGVDTQYF. The full variable domain, its missing parts supplied by reference TRBV28 and TRBJ2-3, is DVKVTQSSRYLVKRTGEKVFLECVQDMDHENMFWYRQDPGLGLRLIYFSYDVKMKEKGDIPEGYSVSREKKERFSLILESASTNQTSMYLCASSLRRGVDTQYFGPGTRLTVL.

The V call is TRBV7-6, the J call TRBJ2-7; D perhaps matches TRBD2 (5 bases). V lost 2 bases and J 4 bases, leaving 9 bases between the germline ends. Per the germline V gene, CDR1 is SGHVS and CDR2 is FNYEAQ. This CDR3 comprises 13 residues. The CDR3, as DNA: TGTGCCAGCAGCTTATCAGGCGGGTACGAGCAGTACTTC. Its protein is CASSLSGGYEQYF.

This rearrangement joins TRBV7-2 to TRBJ2-1; 14 nucleotides match TRBD2. Germline lookup yields CDR1 SGHTA and CDR2 FQGNSA. J lost 10 bases, V lost 1 base, and 6 bases had no gene match. CDR3 length: 16 amino acids. This CDR3 is CASSLGTSGRSGEQFF. In DNA, the CDR3 is TGTGCCAGCAGCTTAGGGACTAGCGGGAGGAGTGGCGAGCAGTTCTTC. Combining the CDR3 with reference TRBV7-2 and TRBJ2-1 gives the whole variable domain GAGVSQSPSNKVTEKGKDVELRCDPISGHTALYWYRQSLGQGLEFLIYFQGNSAPDKSGLPSDRFSAERTGGSVSTLTIQRTQQEDSAVYLCASSLGTSGRSGEQFFGPGTRLTVL.

The V and J genes are TRBV11-1 and TRBJ2-7, with 8 bases fitting TRBD1. Germline CDR1 and CDR2: SGHAT and FQDESV (reference sequence). The trim removed 3 bases at V and 4 bases at J, leaving 14 bases unmatched. There are 17 residues in the CDR3. CDR3: CASSFTSIGQGAYEQYF. CDR3 in DNA: TGTGCCAGCAGCTTCACGTCCATCGGGCAGGGGGCTTACGAGCAGTACTTC.

V and J are TRBV4-1 and TRBJ1-2; 7 bases match TRBD1. Germline lookup yields CDR1 MGHRA and CDR2 YSYEKL. Trimming took 4 bases from V and 2 from J; bases not matched to a gene: 7. The CDR3 consists of 15 residues. This chain's CDR3 is CASSPSPGQNYGYTF. CDR3 DNA: TGCGCCAGCAGCCCTAGCCCGGGACAGAACTATGGCTACACCTTC.

The V and J genes are TRBV7-2 and TRBJ2-1; D is undetermined. Trimming removed 0 bases at V and 0 bases at J, with 6 bases between. The CDR3 length is 15 residues. Per the germline V gene, CDR1 is SGHTA and CDR2 is FQGNSA. The CDR3 sequence: CASSLALGSYNEQFF. Here the CDR3 DNA reads TGTGCCAGCAGCTTAGCGCTTGGCTCCTACAATGAGCAGTTCTTC.

The chain links TRBV7-7 to TRBJ2-1; TRBD2 matches 7 bases. This CDR3 has 16 amino acids. Germline V gene sequence: CDR1 SSHAT, CDR2 FNYEAQ (reference sequence). The V gene end was trimmed by 5 bases and the J gene end by 1 base; junction bases not matched to a gene: 8. This CDR3 is CASSHKRGGSYNEQFF. The CDR3 DNA reads as TGTGCCAGCAGCCATAAACGCGGGGGATCCTACAATGAGCAGTTCTTC.

In its sample, this clone was seen once. The chain couples TRBV11-2 to TRBJ2-7; D might be TRBD1 (6 bases). Germline lookup yields CDR1 SGHAT and CDR2 FQNNGV. The CDR3 runs to 16 residues. The V gene lost 1 base and the J gene lost 4 bases, with 17 bases spanning the gap. The CDR3 loop is CASSLGRGQKKYEQYF. The CDR3 bases are TGTGCCAGCAGCTTAGGGCGAGGACAGAAAAAGTACGAGCAGTACTTC.

This chain connects TRBV6-1 to TRBJ2-3, with 8 bases identical to TRBD2. Germline CDR1 and CDR2: MNHNS and SASEGT. The CDR3 covers 15 residues. J lost 3 bases, V lost 5 bases, and 7 bases had no gene match. CDR3 protein: CASSLLAGGTDTQYF. The CDR3 DNA reads TGTGCCAGCAGTCTTCTGGCGGGAGGAACAGATACGCAGTATTTT.

The V gene is TRBV7-9, the J gene TRBJ1-4; 10 positions match TRBD1. Germline lookup yields CDR1 SEHNR and CDR2 FQNEAQ (reference sequence). The J segment lost 4 bases and the V segment lost 8 bases, leaving 10 bases of the junction unmatched. This CDR3 has 16 residues. The CDR3 sequence is CASGGDRGTYNEKLFF. The DNA for the CDR3 is TGTGCCAGCGGGGGGGACAGGGGAACTTATAATGAAAAACTGTTTTTT. Complete variable domain (other parts from reference TRBV7-9 and TRBJ1-4): DTGVSQNPRHKITKRGQNVTFRCDPISEHNRLYWYRQTLGQGPEFLTYFQNEAQLEKSRLLSDRFSAERPKGSFSTLEIQRTEQGDSAMYLCASGGDRGTYNEKLFFGSGTQLSVL.

V gene TRBV4-2 combines with J gene TRBJ1-5, with D unclear. The germline V gene encodes CDR1 LGHNA and CDR2 YNFKEQ. This CDR3 spans 13 amino acids. V lost 0 bases to trimming and J lost 1 base, with 1 base between them. CDR3 protein: CASSQDSNQPQHF. In DNA, the CDR3 is TGTGCCAGCAGCCAAGACAGCAATCAGCCCCAGCATTTT.

This clone was found a few times. The chain combines TRBV6-6 with TRBJ1-3, with D unresolved. With 6 bases removed from V and 2 bases from J, the gap between germline ends came to 14 bases. The CDR3 spans 15 residues. Per germline, CDR1 MNHNY and CDR2 SVGAGI (reference sequence). CDR3 coding DNA: TGTGCCAGCAGGCCTACAGATTTAGCTGGAAACACCATATATTTT. Encoded protein: CASRPTDLAGNTIYF.

This sequence joins TRBV11-2 and TRBJ2-3; TRBD2 might be the D (5 bases). The CDR3 is 14 residues long. V lost 4 bases and J lost 2, with 10 bases in between. The germline CDR1 and CDR2 sequences are SGHAT and FQNNGV. The CDR3 DNA follows: TGTGCCAGCAGCTGGAAGCGGTACACAGATACGCAGTATTTT. Its protein is CASSWKRYTDTQYF. Looking up the rest from reference TRBV11-2 and TRBJ2-3 gives the full variable domain: EAGVAQSPRYKIIEKRQSVAFWCNPISGHATLYWYQQILGQGPKLLIQFQNNGVVDDSQLPKDRFSAERLKGVDSTLKIQPAKLEDSAVYLCASSWKRYTDTQYFGPGTRLTVL.

In the case of this clone: The sample has other DNA sequences that encode this CDR3 too. This sequence joins TRBV19 and TRBJ2-1; 7 bases agree with TRBD2. With V trimmed by 5 bases and J by 0 bases, 7 bases remained unmatched. This CDR3 has 16 residues. Germline-derived CDR1 and CDR2 are LNHDA and SQIVND (reference sequence). The CDR3 DNA follows: TGTGCCAGTAGTCCCCTGGGGGGGATCTCCTACAATGAGCAGTTCTTC. Its translation is CASSPLGGISYNEQFF.

This clone occurred once. The chain combines TRBV13 with TRBJ1-4, with 11 bases identical to TRBD1. V trimming: 4 bases; J trimming: 8 bases; junction bases outside the gene matches: 3. The CDR3 contains 14 residues. Per the germline V gene, CDR1 is PRHDT and CDR2 is FYEKMQ (reference sequence). The CDR3 loop reads CASSSGQGGEKLFF. For the CDR3, the DNA is TGTGCCAGCAGCTCGGGACAGGGGGGGGAAAAACTGTTTTTT.

V and J are TRBV9 and TRBJ2-1, with D perhaps matching TRBD1 or TRBD2 (5 bases each). The CDR3 has 16 amino acids. V lost 0 bases and J lost 1, with 11 bases in between. Germline CDR1 is SGDLS and CDR2 is YYNGEE. The CDR3 nucleotides read TGTGCCAGCAGCGTAGGCCAGGGAGTATCCTACAATGAGCAGTTCTTC. Protein sequence: CASSVGQGVSYNEQFF.

V is TRBV30 and J is TRBJ1-2; D may be TRBD1 (6 bases). Trimming cost V 0 bases and J 4 bases, with 9 bases left between them. This CDR3 has 13 amino acids. CDR1 GTSNPN and CDR2 SVGIG come from the germline V gene (reference sequence). The CDR3 is CAWSVTGRYGYTF. CDR3 coding DNA: TGTGCCTGGAGTGTGACAGGTCGCTATGGCTACACCTTC.

The rearrangement uses TRBV19 and TRBJ2-7; D perhaps matches TRBD1 (6 bases). The CDR3 loop spans 14 amino acids. V was clipped by 4 bases and J by 2 bases, with 12 bases between them. Germline CDR1 is LNHDA and CDR2 is SQIVND (reference sequence). The CDR3 sequence is CASSKNREAYEQYF. CDR3 coding DNA: TGTGCCAGTAGTAAGAACAGGGAAGCCTACGAGCAGTACTTC. Full variable domain (missing parts from reference TRBV19 and TRBJ2-7): DGGITQSPKYLFRKEGQNVTLSCEQNLNHDAMYWYRQDPGQGLRLIYYSQIVNDFQKGDIAEGYSVSREKKESFPLTVTSAQKNPTAFYLCASSKNREAYEQYFGPGTRLTVT.

The chain combines TRBV4-1 with TRBJ2-1; 8 positions agree with TRBD2. Trimming at V came to 0 bases and at J to 6 bases, leaving 10 bases not matched to a gene. Germline CDR1 and CDR2: MGHRA and YSYEKL. This CDR3 comprises 17 residues. Here the CDR3 reads CASSQDGSGRGFNEQFF. DNA for the CDR3: TGCGCCAGCAGCCAAGATGGCAGCGGGAGAGGTTTCAATGAGCAGTTCTTC.

This chain joins TRBV5-4 and TRBJ1-2; no definite D call. From germline, CDR1 is SGHNT and CDR2 YYREEE (reference sequence). CDR3 length equals 16 residues. The germline V and J ends were trimmed by 4 bases and 2 bases, with 18 bases remaining between them. CDR3 sequence (DNA): TGTGCCAGCAGCCCGGGAGGTGGCGGCGCCAACTATGGCTACACCTTC. It yields the protein CASSPGGGGANYGYTF.

V gene TRBV28 combines with J gene TRBJ2-3; TRBD2 might be the D (6 bases). CDR3 length: 15 residues. CDR1 MDHEN and CDR2 SYDVKM come from the germline V gene. Trimming pared 7 bases from V and 0 bases from J, leaving 14 bases between. CDR3 coding DNA: TGTGCCAGCAACCGGGACTCAACTAGCACAGATACGCAGTATTTT. Its protein product is CASNRDSTSTDTQYF.